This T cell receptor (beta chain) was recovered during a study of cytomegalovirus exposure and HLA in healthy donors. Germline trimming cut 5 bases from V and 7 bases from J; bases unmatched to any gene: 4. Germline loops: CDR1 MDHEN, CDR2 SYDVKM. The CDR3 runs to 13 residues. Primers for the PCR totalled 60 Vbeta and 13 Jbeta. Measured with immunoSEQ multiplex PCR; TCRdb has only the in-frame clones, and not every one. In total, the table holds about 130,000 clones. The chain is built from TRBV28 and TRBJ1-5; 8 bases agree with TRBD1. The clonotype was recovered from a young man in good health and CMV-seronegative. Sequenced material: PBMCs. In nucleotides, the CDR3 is TGTGCCAGCAGTAGATACAGGGGGCAGCCCCAGCATTTT. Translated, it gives CASSRYRGQPQHF.